This is a list of T cell receptor beta chains from one sample in a study of T cell repertoires in cytomegalovirus infection. TCRdb reprocessed the reads with MiXCR, giving one entry per CDR3 protein. Of some 450,000 distinct CDR3 sequences in the sample, roughly 31% were seen once. Sequenced material: PBMCs. Receptors originate from a human donor in good health (CMV status not recorded). Some clones in this sample may be carry-over from other donors' samples. Both conserved end residues are trimmed from each CDR3.

CDR3 protein: ASSFFEGSYEQY
V gene: TRBV28

CDR3 protein: ASSLAIGGGQPQH
V gene: TRBV5-5

CDR3 protein: ASSGQGREQY
V gene: TRBV18

CDR3 protein: ASSYGLKETQY
V gene: TRBV7-2

CDR3 protein: ASSLATGLSYEQY
V gene: TRBV7-2

CDR3 protein: ASSPWVLAGVNTGELF
V gene: TRBV7-2

CDR3 protein: ASSLRQGQAGNTIY
V gene: TRBV6-1

CDR3 protein: ASSLAGFAEAF
V gene: TRBV27

CDR3 protein: ASSLRTSGGGGTDTQY
V gene: TRBV5-1

CDR3 protein: ASSLAVGASPLH
V gene: TRBV7-2

CDR3 protein: ASSLLGYT
V gene: TRBV7-9

CDR3 protein: ASSQGREGPHEQF
V gene: TRBV14

CDR3 protein: ASSPRPDGSYEQY
V gene: TRBV6-1

CDR3 protein: ASSSHTGPHTQY
V gene: TRBV7-6

CDR3 protein: SARDRRERGLYNEQF
V gene: TRBV20-1

CDR3 protein: ASSDVRGIGSDTQY
V gene: TRBV6-1

CDR3 protein: ASRGGTERGELF
V gene: TRBV7-8

CDR3 protein: ASSLVQGSNEKLF
V gene: TRBV7-2

CDR3 protein: ASSSMGSPLH
V gene: TRBV12-3/TRBV12-4

CDR3 protein: ASRFREGGQPQH
V gene: TRBV2

CDR3 protein: ASSSGQGATTGELF
V gene: TRBV5-1

CDR3 protein: ASSPAGQGADTQY
V gene: TRBV7-6

CDR3 protein: ASSLGPGPGELF
V gene: TRBV12-3/TRBV12-4

CDR3 protein: SAPGGALGIEQF
V gene: TRBV20-1

CDR3 protein: ASSFQQTVVGTEAF
V gene: TRBV7-8

CDR3 protein: ASSDQHSGANVLT
V gene: TRBV2

CDR3 protein: ASSELGIYNEQF
V gene: TRBV2

CDR3 protein: ASSTSNQPQH
V gene: TRBV10-2

CDR3 protein: ASIREERRYQETQY
V gene: TRBV6-2/TRBV6-3

CDR3 protein: ASHRATNEKLF
V gene: TRBV6-1

CDR3 protein: SAPNRQGTNTIY
V gene: TRBV20-1

CDR3 protein: ASSPDLGYGYP
V gene: TRBV5-1

CDR3 protein: ASHPSTRQGWQPQH
V gene: TRBV2

CDR3 protein: ASSFPGREITDTQY
V gene: TRBV5-4

CDR3 protein: ASSYRANTGELF
V gene: TRBV6-5

CDR3 protein: ASSPTGSYGYT
V gene: TRBV12-3/TRBV12-4

CDR3 protein: ASRPQLNQPQH
V gene: TRBV28

CDR3 protein: ASNRQLSSYNEQF
V gene: TRBV27

CDR3 protein: ASTLGSGNTGELF
V gene: TRBV7-2

CDR3 protein: ASSPPGGSASYNEQF
V gene: TRBV28

CDR3 protein: ASSLETTFGTDTQY
V gene: TRBV11-2

CDR3 protein: ASSLGGASPGYT
V gene: TRBV7-2

CDR3 protein: ASSPRQGFDEQF
V gene: TRBV7-6

CDR3 protein: ASSGYTGGNGYGYT
V gene: TRBV6-1

CDR3 protein: ASSSAGGLVGELF
V gene: TRBV7-3